This T cell receptor (beta chain) stems from a study of immune evolution from preneoplasia to lung adenocarcinoma. Whole-study results and caveats: Normal lung had the highest top T cell clone frequencies.

As to this clone: Its antigen is undetermined.

Measured with immunoSEQ multiplex PCR; TCRdb has only the in-frame clones, and not every one. In the table there are 4,000 to 5,500 clones, around 81% of which are singletons. The receptor was isolated from an older donor with lung adenocarcinoma. Sequencing input: FFPE adjacent normal lung tissue.

The CDR3 region is CASSLGGTVAGPQHF. For the CDR3, the DNA is TGTGCCAGCAGCTTAGGGGGGACAGTTGCAGGGCCCCAGCATTTT. The J gene is TRBJ1-5, the V gene TRBV7-9, with 7 bases aligning to TRBD1. The CDR3 consists of 15 residues. The junction had 9 bases not matched to a gene; V was cut back by 1 base and J by 9 bases. CDR1 is SEHNR and CDR2 is FQNEAQ in the germline V gene (reference sequence).